This T cell receptor (beta chain) was captured by sequencing in a study of cytomegalovirus exposure and HLA in healthy donors. Study outcomes and limitations: A list of 150 to 200 TCR beta chains associated with cytomegalovirus was given.

The method was immunoSEQ multiplex PCR; TCRdb's version includes in-frame clones alone and lacks a portion of them. The sample gives 180,000 or so clones, roughly 84% of which show up once; roughly 12% is in the top ten. This clone was seen a few times. Its target is unknown. This TCR derives from a woman aged 25 to 45 in good health and CMV-seropositive. Sequences were obtained from PBMCs.

CDR3 protein: CASSQGGGRTEQYF. For the CDR3, the DNA is TGCGCCAGCAGCCAAGGAGGCGGCAGGACAGAGCAGTACTTC. This sequence joins TRBV4-1 and TRBJ2-7; a possible D gene is TRBD1 (5 bases). The CDR3 runs 14 residues. V lost 1 base, J lost 7 bases, and 14 bases lay in between. Germline lookup yields CDR1 MGHRA and CDR2 YSYEKL.